This T cell receptor beta chain was recovered during a study of T cells in Graves' hyperthyroidism and ophthalmopathy. Study-wide points: The model made its ophthalmopathy prediction, and onset followed a median 6.5 months later. Blood samples included most of the expanded thyroid clonotypes exceeding 0.001.

TCR beta CDR3 sequences were amplified from RNA transcripts. The TCR CDR3 was amplified in a first-round RT-PCR using the HTBI primer set. TCRdb ran MiXCR on the multiplex PCR reads and lists one entry per CDR3 protein. The sample lists around 370,000 distinct CDR3 sequences, 18% occurring once. As to this clonotype: Its antigen is still unknown.

CDR1 is MGHRA and CDR2 is YSYEKL in the germline V gene. Trimming took 0 bases from V and 7 from J, leaving 13 bases between them. The CDR3 loop spans 15 amino acids. The chain recombines TRBV4-1 with TRBJ1-5; possible D gene TRBD1, 5 bases. This receptor was taken from a man aged 18 to 29 with Graves' ophthalmopathy. Sequences were obtained from blood. The CDR3 protein is CASSQDVGGRQPQHF. CDR3 in DNA: TGCGCCAGCAGCCAAGATGTCGGGGGTCGGCAGCCCCAGCATTTT.